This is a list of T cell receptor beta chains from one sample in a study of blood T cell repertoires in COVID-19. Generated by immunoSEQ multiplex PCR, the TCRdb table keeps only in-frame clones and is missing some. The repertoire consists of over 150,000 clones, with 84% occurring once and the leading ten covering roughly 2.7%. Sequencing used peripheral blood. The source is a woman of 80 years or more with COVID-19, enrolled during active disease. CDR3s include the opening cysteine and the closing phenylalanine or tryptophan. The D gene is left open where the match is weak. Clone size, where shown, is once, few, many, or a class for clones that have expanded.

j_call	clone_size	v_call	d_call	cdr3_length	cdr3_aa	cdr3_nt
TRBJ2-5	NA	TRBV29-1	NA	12	CSVVGGEETQYF	TGCAGCGTTGTAGGAGGGGAAGAGACCCAGTACTTC
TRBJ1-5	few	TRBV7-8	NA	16	CASSLFQAQGGQPQHF	TGTGCCAGCAGCTTATTTCAAGCACAGGGCGGTCAGCCCCAGCATTTT
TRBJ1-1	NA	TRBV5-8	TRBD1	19	CASSKALLLAQGANTEAFF	TGTGCCAGCAGCAAAGCTCTTCTTCTAGCGCAGGGGGCGAACACTGAAGCTTTCTTT
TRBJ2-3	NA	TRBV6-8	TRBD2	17	CASIDLVAGGFTDTQYF	TGTGCCAGCATCGATCTGGTAGCGGGGGGATTCACAGATACGCAGTATTTT
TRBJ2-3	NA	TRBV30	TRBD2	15	CAWSVGTSGGDTQYF	TGTGCCTGGAGTGTAGGGACTAGCGGGGGGGATACGCAGTATTTT
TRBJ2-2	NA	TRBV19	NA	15	CASIKTTGSTGELFF	TGTGCCAGTATCAAAACGACCGGGAGCACCGGGGAGCTGTTTTTT
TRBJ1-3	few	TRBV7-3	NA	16	CASSLNRAGSGNTIYF	TGTGCCAGCAGCTTAAATCGGGCAGGGTCTGGAAACACCATATATTTT
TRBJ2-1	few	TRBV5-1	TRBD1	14	CASSRGTGYNEQFF	TGCGCCAGCAGCAGAGGGACAGGGTACAATGAGCAGTTCTTC
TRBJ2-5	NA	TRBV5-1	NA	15	CASSGERGNQETQYF	TGCGCCAGCAGCGGAGAACGGGGGAACCAAGAGACCCAGTACTTC
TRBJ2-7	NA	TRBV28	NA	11	CASSSPREQYF	TGTGCCAGCAGTTCCCCCCGGGAGCAGTACTTC
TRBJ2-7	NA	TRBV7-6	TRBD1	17	CASSPYRTGFRSYEQYF	TGTGCCAGCAGCCCCTACCGGACAGGGTTTAGGTCCTACGAGCAGTACTTC
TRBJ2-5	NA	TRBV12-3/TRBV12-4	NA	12	CASKGQSETQYF	TGTGCCAGCAAGGGGCAGAGTGAGACCCAGTACTTC
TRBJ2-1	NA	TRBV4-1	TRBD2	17	CASSQLLLAGVYNEQFF	TGCGCCAGCAGCCAGCTACTCCTAGCGGGGGTCTACAATGAGCAGTTCTTC
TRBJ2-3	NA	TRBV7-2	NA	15	CASSPPGLNTDTQYF	TGTGCCAGCAGCCCTCCGGGACTGAACACAGATACGCAGTATTTT
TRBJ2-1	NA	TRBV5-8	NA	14	CASSLGQPGSEQFF	TGTGCCAGCAGCCTCGGACAGCCGGGTAGCGAGCAGTTCTTC
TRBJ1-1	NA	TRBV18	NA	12	CASSTAGAEAFF	TGTGCCAGCTCAACCGCGGGGGCTGAAGCTTTCTTT
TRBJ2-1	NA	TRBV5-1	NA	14	CASSLQGAYNEQFF	TGCGCCAGCAGCTTACAGGGTGCCTACAATGAGCAGTTCTTC
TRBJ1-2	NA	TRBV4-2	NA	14	CASSQESGAGGYTF	TGTGCCAGCAGCCAAGAGTCAGGGGCAGGTGGCTACACCTTC
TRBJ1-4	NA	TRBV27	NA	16	CASSPLLVTAGEKLFF	TGTGCCAGCAGTCCCCTCTTGGTTACGGCGGGAGAAAAACTGTTTTTT
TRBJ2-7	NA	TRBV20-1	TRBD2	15	CSASKGLAGTREQYF	TGCAGTGCTAGTAAAGGGTTAGCGGGTACCCGCGAGCAGTACTTC
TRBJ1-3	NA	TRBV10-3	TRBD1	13	CAISYRGEDTIYF	TGTGCCATCAGTTACAGGGGCGAGGACACCATATATTTT